The rows below give T cell receptor beta chains drawn from one sample of a study of T-cell memory formation after mild COVID-19. MiXCR, run by TCRdb on the 5' RACE reads, gives a single entry per CDR3 protein. The sample consists of 350,000 to 500,000 distinct CDR3 sequences, under 25% of them appearing once. The sequencing sample was made of PBMCs or a T cell subset sorted from them (not recorded which). The source of these receptors is an adult woman who had mild COVID-19 (a few samples of this study predate the infection). Cell type and time point are not known. Each CDR3 is given with its conserved first and last residue. A D gene is named only where the DNA matches it firmly. A row's size may be missing; if present it is once, few, many or a size class.

V gene	J gene	clone size	D gene	CDR3 protein	CDR3 DNA
TRBV5-1	TRBJ2-3	.	.	CASSLRENTDTQYF	TGCGCCAGCAGCTTGCGAGAAAACACAGATACGCAGTATTTT
TRBV29-1	TRBJ1-2	few	.	CSSGGEYYGYTF	TGCAGCTCGGGAGGAGAGTACTATGGCTACACCTTC
TRBV7-2	TRBJ2-2	few	.	CASSLESSQFGTGELFF	TGTGCCAGCAGCTTAGAGTCCTCCCAGTTCGGCACCGGGGAGCTGTTTTTT
TRBV13	TRBJ1-5	.	.	CASMQAAGPQHF	TGTGCCAGCATGCAGGCCGCAGGGCCCCAGCATTTT
TRBV10-3	TRBJ2-7	once	TRBD2	CAITPGGGGSYEQYF	TGTGCCATCACCCCCGGGGGGGGTGGCTCCTACGAGCAGTACTTC
TRBV20-1	TRBJ2-2	.	TRBD2	CSASTSGGSTGELFF	TGCAGTGCTAGTACTAGCGGGGGATCCACCGGGGAGCTGTTTTTT
TRBV2	TRBJ2-7	few	TRBD1	CASRQGAYSSYEQYF	TGTGCCAGCAGACAGGGGGCCTACAGCTCCTACGAGCAGTACTTC
TRBV12-3/TRBV12-4	TRBJ1-5	once	.	CASSFLRIDQPQHF	TGTGCCAGCAGTTTTTTGCGTATTGATCAGCCCCAGCATTTT
TRBV28	TRBJ2-7	many	.	CASRATGITYEQYF	TGTGCCAGTAGAGCCACAGGGATTACCTACGAGCAGTACTTC
TRBV19	TRBJ1-1	.	.	CASNRMPDEAFF	TGTGCCAGTAACAGGATGCCTGATGAAGCTTTCTTT
TRBV12-3/TRBV12-4	TRBJ2-3	.	TRBD1	CASRRTGRNTQYF	TGTGCCAGCAGAAGGACAGGGAGAAATACGCAGTATTTT
TRBV3-1	TRBJ2-2	.	.	CASSQTQGASGELFF	TGTGCCAGCAGCCAAACCCAAGGAGCGTCAGGGGAGCTGTTTTTT
TRBV5-4	TRBJ2-4	.	TRBD2	CASTPAGGSNIQYF	TGTGCCAGCACCCCAGCGGGGGGATCGAACATTCAGTACTTC
TRBV5-1	TRBJ2-7	.	TRBD2	CASSLTSGGQASYEQYF	TGCGCCAGCAGCTTGACTAGCGGGGGCCAAGCTTCCTACGAGCAGTACTTC
TRBV12-3/TRBV12-4	TRBJ1-2	.	.	CASSFREDGYTF	TGTGCCAGCAGTTTTAGAGAAGATGGCTACACCTTC
TRBV20-1	TRBJ1-5	few	.	CSATSGARSNQPQHF	TGCAGTGCTACCTCGGGGGCGCGGAGCAATCAGCCCCAGCATTTT
TRBV5-1	TRBJ2-5	few	.	CASSLGQQGPQETQYF	TGCGCCAGCAGCTTGGGTCAACAGGGCCCTCAAGAGACCCAGTACTTC